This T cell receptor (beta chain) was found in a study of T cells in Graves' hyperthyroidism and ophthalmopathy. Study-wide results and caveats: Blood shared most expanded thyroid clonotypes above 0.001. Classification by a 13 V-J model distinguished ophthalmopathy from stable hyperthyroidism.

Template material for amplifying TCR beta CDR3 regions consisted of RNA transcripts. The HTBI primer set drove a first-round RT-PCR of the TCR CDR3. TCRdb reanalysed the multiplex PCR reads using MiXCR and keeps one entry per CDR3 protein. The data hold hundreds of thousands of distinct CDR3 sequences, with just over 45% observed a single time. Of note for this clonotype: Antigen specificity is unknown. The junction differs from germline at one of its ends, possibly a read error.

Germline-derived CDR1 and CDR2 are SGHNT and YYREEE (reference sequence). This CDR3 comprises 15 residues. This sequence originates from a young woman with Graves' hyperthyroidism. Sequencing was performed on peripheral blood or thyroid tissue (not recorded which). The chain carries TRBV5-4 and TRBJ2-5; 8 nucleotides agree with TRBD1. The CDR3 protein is CASSPDRALREAQYF. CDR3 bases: TGTGCCAGCAGTCCGGACAGGGCACTACGAGAGGCCCAGTACTTC.